One and the same sample provided the 2 T cell receptor beta chains below, sequenced in a study of long-term antiretroviral therapy in people with HIV. It was version v3.0 of the immunoSEQ assay that was run at survey level. Assay: immunoSEQ multiplex PCR; the TCRdb copy retains only in-frame clones and omits some. The sample gives about 23,000 clones, just under 85% of which show up once; 12% is in the top ten. The source was unsorted PBMCs, collected 1.6 years after starting antiretroviral therapy. Receptor source: a man in his forties with HIV.

Here the CDR3 DNA reads TGTGCCAGTAGTTGGGCAGGGGCGGGCTATGGCTACACCTTC. It codes for CASSWAGAGYGYTF. The J gene is TRBJ1-2, the V gene TRBV19; possibly TRBD1 for D (6 bases). V lost 5 bases and J lost 4, with 14 bases in between. From germline, CDR1 is LNHDA and CDR2 SQIVND (reference sequence). The CDR3 extends over 14 amino acids.

This chain uses TRBV5-4 with TRBJ2-7; D ambiguous. The CDR3 loop spans 14 amino acids. Deletions cut 0 bases from V and 7 bases from J, with 14 bases between. The germline CDR1 and CDR2 sequences are SGHNT and YYREEE (reference sequence). This CDR3 reads CASSLAKGMEEQYF. CDR3 DNA: TGTGCCAGCAGCTTGGCTAAAGGGATGGAAGAGCAGTACTTC.